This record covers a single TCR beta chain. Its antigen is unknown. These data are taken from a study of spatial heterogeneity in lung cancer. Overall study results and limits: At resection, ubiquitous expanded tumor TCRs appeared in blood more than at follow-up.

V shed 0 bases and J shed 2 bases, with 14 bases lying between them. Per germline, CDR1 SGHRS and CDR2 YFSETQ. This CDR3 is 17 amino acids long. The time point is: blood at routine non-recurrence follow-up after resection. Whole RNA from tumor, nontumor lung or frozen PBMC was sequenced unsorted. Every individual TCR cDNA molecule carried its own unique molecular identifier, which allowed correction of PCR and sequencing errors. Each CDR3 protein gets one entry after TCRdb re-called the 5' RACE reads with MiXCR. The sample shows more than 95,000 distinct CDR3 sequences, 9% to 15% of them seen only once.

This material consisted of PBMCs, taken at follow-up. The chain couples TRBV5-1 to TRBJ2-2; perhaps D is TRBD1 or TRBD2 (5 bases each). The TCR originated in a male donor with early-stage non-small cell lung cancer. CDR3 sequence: CASSLGPRDGNTGELFF. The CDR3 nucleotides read TGCGCCAGCAGCTTGGGGCCCCGGGACGGAAACACCGGGGAGCTGTTTTTT. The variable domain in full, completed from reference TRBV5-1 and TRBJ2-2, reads KAGVTQTPRYLIKTRGQQVTLSCSPISGHRSVSWYQQTPGQGLQFLFEYFSETQRNKGNFPGRFSGRQFSNSRSEMNVSTLELGDSALYLCASSLGPRDGNTGELFFGEGSRLTVL.